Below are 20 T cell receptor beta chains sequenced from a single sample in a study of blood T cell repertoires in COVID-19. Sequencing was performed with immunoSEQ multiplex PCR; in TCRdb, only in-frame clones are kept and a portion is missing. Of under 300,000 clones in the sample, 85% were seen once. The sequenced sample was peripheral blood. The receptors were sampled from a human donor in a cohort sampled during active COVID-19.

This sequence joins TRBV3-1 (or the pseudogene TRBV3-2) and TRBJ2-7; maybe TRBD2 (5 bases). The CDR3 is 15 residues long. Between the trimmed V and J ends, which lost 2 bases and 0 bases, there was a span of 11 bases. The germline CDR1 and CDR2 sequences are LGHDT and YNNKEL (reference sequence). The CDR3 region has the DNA TGTGCCAGCAGCCAACTAGGAGGCCGCTCCTACGAGCAGTACTTC. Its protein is CASSQLGGRSYEQYF.

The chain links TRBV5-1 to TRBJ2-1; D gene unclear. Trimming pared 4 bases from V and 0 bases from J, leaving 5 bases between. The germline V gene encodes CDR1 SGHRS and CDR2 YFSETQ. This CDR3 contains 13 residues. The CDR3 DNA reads TGCGCCAGCAGCCCATTCTCCTACAATGAGCAGTTCTTC. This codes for CASSPFSYNEQFF.

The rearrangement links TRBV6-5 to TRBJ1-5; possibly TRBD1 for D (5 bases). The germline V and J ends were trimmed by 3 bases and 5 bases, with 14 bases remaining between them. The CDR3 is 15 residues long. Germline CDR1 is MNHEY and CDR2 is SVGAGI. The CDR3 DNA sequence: TGTGCCAGCAGTTATGGACGGGGGATCGATCAGCCCCAGCATTTT. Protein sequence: CASSYGRGIDQPQHF.

The CDR3 spells CASSLGTGVTEAFF. For the CDR3, the DNA is TGTGCCAGCAGCTTGGGTACCGGGGTCACTGAAGCTTTCTTT. The chain combines TRBV13 with TRBJ1-1; no clear D. Germline V gives CDR1 PRHDT, CDR2 FYEKMQ (reference sequence). CDR3 length equals 14 residues. The V gene lost 3 bases and the J gene lost 4 bases, with 12 bases spanning the gap.

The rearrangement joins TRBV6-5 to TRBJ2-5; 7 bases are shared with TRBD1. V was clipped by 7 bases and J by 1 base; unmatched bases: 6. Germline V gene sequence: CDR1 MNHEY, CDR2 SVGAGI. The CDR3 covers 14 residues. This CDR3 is CASTRTGPQETQYF. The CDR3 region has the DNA TGTGCCAGCACCCGGACAGGACCCCAAGAGACCCAGTACTTC.

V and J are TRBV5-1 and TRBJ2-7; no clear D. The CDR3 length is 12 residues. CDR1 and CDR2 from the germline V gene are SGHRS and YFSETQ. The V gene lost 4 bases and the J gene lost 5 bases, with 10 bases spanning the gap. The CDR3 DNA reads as TGCGCCAGCAGCCTAACCCCTAACGAGCAGTACTTC. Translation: CASSLTPNEQYF. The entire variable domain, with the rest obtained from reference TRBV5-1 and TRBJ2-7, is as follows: KAGVTQTPRYLIKTRGQQVTLSCSPISGHRSVSWYQQTPGQGLQFLFEYFSETQRNKGNFPGRFSGRQFSNSRSEMNVSTLELGDSALYLCASSLTPNEQYFGPGTRLTVT.

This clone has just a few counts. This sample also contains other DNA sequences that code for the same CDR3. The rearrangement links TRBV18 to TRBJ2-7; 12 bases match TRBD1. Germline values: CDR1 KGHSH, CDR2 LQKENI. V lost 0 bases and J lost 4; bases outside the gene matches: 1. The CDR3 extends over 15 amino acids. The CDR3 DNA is TGTGCCAGCTCACCACCGGGACAGGGGGCGTACGAGCAGTACTTC. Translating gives CASSPPGQGAYEQYF.

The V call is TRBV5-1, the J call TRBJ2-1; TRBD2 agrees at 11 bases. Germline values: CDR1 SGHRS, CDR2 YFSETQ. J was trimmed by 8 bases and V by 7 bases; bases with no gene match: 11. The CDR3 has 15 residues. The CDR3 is CASGVAGGPVDEQFF. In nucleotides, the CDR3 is TGCGCCAGCGGGGTAGCGGGAGGGCCGGTGGATGAGCAGTTCTTC.

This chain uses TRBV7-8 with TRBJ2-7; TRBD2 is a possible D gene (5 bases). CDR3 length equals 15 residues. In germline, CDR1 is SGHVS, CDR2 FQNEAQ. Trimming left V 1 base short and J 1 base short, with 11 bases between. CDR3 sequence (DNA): TGTGCCAGCAGCTTAGAGGTCGGGGATTCCTACGAGCAGTACTTC. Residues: CASSLEVGDSYEQYF.

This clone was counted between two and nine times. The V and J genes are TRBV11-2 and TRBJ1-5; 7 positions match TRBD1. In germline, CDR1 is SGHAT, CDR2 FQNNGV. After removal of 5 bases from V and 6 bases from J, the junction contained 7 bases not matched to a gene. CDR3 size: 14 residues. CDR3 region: CASSKTDRAQPQHF. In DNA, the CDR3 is TGTGCCAGCAGCAAAACAGACAGGGCTCAGCCCCAGCATTTT.

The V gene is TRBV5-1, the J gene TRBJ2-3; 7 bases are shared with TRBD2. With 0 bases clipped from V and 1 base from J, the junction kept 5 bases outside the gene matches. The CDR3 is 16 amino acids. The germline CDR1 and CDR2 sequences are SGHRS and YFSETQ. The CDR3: CASSLGGAGRTDTQYF. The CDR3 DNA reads TGCGCCAGCAGCTTGGGCGGAGCGGGACGCACAGATACGCAGTATTTT.

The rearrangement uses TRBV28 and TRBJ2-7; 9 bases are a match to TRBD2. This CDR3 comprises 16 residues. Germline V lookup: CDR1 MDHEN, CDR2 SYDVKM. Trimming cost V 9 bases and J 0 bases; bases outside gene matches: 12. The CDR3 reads CASVTASGVPSYEQYF. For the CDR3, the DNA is TGTGCCAGTGTAACGGCTAGCGGGGTCCCCTCCTACGAGCAGTACTTC.

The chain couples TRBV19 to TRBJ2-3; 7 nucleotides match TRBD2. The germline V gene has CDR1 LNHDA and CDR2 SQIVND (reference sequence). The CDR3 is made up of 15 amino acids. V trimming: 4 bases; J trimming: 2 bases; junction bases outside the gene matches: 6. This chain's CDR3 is CASSTSGDHTDTQYF. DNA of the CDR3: TGTGCCAGTAGTACAAGCGGGGACCACACAGATACGCAGTATTTT.

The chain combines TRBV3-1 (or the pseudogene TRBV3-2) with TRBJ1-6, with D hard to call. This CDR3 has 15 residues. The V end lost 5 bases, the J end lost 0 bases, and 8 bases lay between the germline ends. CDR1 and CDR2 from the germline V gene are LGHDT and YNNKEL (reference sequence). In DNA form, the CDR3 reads TGTGCCAGCAGCGCCACCGGCTCCTATAATTCACCCCTCCACTTT. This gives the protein CASSATGSYNSPLHF.

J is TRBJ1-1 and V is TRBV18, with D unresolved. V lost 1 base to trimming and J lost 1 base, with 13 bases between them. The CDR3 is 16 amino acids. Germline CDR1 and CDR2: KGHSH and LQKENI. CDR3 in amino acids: CASSPLPRGSNTEAFF. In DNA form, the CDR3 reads TGTGCCAGCTCACCACTCCCTCGAGGGTCGAACACTGAAGCTTTCTTT.

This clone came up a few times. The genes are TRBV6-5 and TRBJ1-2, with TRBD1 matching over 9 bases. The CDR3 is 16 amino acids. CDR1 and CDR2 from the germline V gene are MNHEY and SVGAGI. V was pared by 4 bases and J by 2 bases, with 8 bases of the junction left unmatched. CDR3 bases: TGTGCCAGCAGTTCCACAGGGGGCGCGATAAACTATGGCTACACCTTC. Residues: CASSSTGGAINYGYTF.

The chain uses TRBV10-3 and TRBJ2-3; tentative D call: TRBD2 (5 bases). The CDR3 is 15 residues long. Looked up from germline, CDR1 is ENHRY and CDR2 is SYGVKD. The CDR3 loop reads CATAPDAGGTDTQYF. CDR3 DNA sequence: TGTGCTACCGCCCCGGATGCGGGCGGCACAGATACGCAGTATTTT.

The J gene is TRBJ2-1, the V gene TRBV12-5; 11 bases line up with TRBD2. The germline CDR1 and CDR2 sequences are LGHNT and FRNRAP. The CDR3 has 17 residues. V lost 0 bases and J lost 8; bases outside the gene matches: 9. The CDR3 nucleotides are TGTGCTAGTGGTTTGGTAAGGCCTAGCGGGAGGAGGCATGAGCAGTTCTTC. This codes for CASGLVRPSGRRHEQFF.

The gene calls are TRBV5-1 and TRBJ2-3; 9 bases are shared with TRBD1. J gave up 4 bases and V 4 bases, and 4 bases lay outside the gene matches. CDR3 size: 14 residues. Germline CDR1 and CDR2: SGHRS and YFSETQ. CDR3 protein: CASSPGQGSDTQYF. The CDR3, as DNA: TGCGCCAGCAGCCCGGGACAGGGCTCAGATACGCAGTATTTT.

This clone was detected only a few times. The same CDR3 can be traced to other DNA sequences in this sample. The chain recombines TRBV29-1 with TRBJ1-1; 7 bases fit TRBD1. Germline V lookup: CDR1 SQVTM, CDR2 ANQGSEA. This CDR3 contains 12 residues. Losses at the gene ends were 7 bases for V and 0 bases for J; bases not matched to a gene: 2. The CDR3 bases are TGCAGCGGGGGACAGCTGAACACTGAAGCTTTCTTT. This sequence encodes CSGGQLNTEAFF.